This paragraph covers one T cell receptor (beta chain) sequence. The antigen is unknown. This sample is part of a study of blood T cells in healthy people across ages. Turning to the study itself: When template switching was applied, about one barcoded beta molecule was captured per two T cells. Notes on the study in general: With unsorted PBMCs, a conclusive comparison of naive versus antigen-experienced cells was not possible. Naive T cell percentage showed a strong correlation with TCR beta diversity.

There are 16 residues in the CDR3. Germline V lookup: CDR1 SGHTA, CDR2 FQGNSA. The V and J ends lost 3 bases and 1 base, in that order; junction bases with no gene match: 5. The second PCR ran about 6 to 12 cycles with a sample-barcoded 5' primer and J-beta primers. All samples yielded 2.5 million or more CDR3-containing paired-end reads. In TCRdb, the 5' RACE reads were re-called with MiXCR into one record per CDR3 protein. The data hold hundreds of thousands of distinct CDR3 sequences, with about 53% observed a single time. The chain links TRBV7-2 to TRBJ2-1; 8 bases match TRBD2. This sequence was found in an older man in good health. Sequencing was performed on blood. The CDR3 here is CASSFVAGQSYNEQFF. Here the CDR3 DNA reads TGTGCCAGCAGCTTCGTAGCGGGGCAATCCTACAATGAGCAGTTCTTC. The entire variable domain, with the rest obtained from reference TRBV7-2 and TRBJ2-1, is as follows: GAGVSQSPSNKVTEKGKDVELRCDPISGHTALYWYRQSLGQGLEFLIYFQGNSAPDKSGLPSDRFSAERTGGSVSTLTIQRTQQEDSAVYLCASSFVAGQSYNEQFFGPGTRLTVL.